This T cell receptor beta chain was obtained from a study of cytomegalovirus exposure and HLA in healthy donors. Study findings and constraints: In an earlier analysis, most TCR beta V segments were productive about 87% or about 30% of the time. The majority of CMV-associated TCR beta chains were reported as apparently HLA-restricted in a later analysis. It was 160 or so TCR beta chains that were listed as cytomegalovirus-associated. TRBV6-2, TRBV6-3 and some other V segments were excluded as indistinguishable.

The CDR3 loop spans 13 amino acids. V dropped 3 bases and J dropped 3 bases, with 8 bases sitting between them. The V gene's germline CDR1 is LNHDA and CDR2 SQIVND (reference sequence). In the PCR, 60 Vbeta and 13 Jbeta primers were used. Here immunoSEQ multiplex PCR was the method, and the copy in TCRdb shows in-frame clones only, minus some. The sample includes approximately 30,000 clones, about 70% seen only once; the top ten take 9.5% to 13%. A remark on this clone: Its antigen is still unknown.

The material sequenced was PBMCs. The chain carries TRBV19 and TRBJ1-1; D is undetermined. The TCR originated in a man aged 40-55 years in good health and CMV-seropositive. The DNA of the CDR3 is TGTGCCAGTAGTATCGGCGGATACACTGAAGCTTTCTTT. Encoded protein: CASSIGGYTEAFF.